This T cell receptor (beta chain) is drawn from a study of CD8 T cells in ankylosing spondylitis. With molecular barcodes, quantitative 5'-RACE was used to make the TCR beta libraries. TCRdb analysed the 5' RACE reads with MiXCR anew, one entry per CDR3 protein. The data show just over 350,000 distinct CDR3 sequences, roughly 20% seen once. A note on this clonotype: Its matching antigen is unknown.

This CDR3 region has 15 residues. V lost 3 bases and J lost 2, with 12 bases in between. Per the germline V gene, CDR1 is MDHEN and CDR2 is SYDVKM. General observations from the study: A motif in TCR beta, a set of under ten highly homologous variants, appeared characteristic of ankylosing spondylitis blood. Clones tied to disease were said to be significantly enriched in matched ankylosing spondylitis synovial fluid. In synovial fluid and blood from reactive arthritis, some motif variants were previously reported.

This clonotype was sampled from a male donor with ankylosing spondylitis or in good health (not recorded which). This chain links TRBV28 with TRBJ2-3, with D uncertain. Sequenced input: blood, either unsorted or a sorted T cell fraction (not recorded which). The CDR3 loop reads CASSFRVAYTDTQYF. The CDR3, as DNA: TGTGCCAGCAGTTTTAGAGTAGCCTACACAGATACGCAGTATTTT.